These 30 T cell receptor beta chains share one sample of origin, sequenced in a study of T cells in localized non-small cell lung cancer. Measured with immunoSEQ multiplex PCR; TCRdb has only the in-frame clones, and not every one. The sample records approximately 30,000 clones, approximately 93% being singletons. The input for sequencing was peripheral blood, taken before any cancer treatment. These receptors originate from a female donor of 60 years or more with stage I lung adenocarcinoma.

This sequence joins TRBV9 and TRBJ2-1, with TRBD2 identical over 8 bases. Trimming cost V 0 bases and J 4 bases; bases outside gene matches: 0. Germline values: CDR1 SGDLS, CDR2 YYNGEE. The CDR3 length is 14 residues. CDR3 nucleotides: TGTGCCAGCAGCGTAGCTAGCGGGTACAATGAGCAGTTCTTC. It is translated as CASSVASGYNEQFF.

The chain links TRBV25-1 to TRBJ2-3, with D possibly called TRBD1 or TRBD2 (6 bases each). Trimming stripped 7 bases from V and 1 base from J, with 9 bases between. This CDR3 is built from 13 residues. CDR1 and CDR2 from the germline V gene are MGHDK and SYGVNS. The CDR3 region has the DNA TGTGCCAGCAACCGGGGGCGCACAGATACGCAGTATTTT. Residues: CASNRGRTDTQYF.

Written as DNA, the CDR3 is TGTGCCAGCAGCGTAGGTTTGTATTATCCCACCGGCCGCGCTTACTCGGGAAACACCATATATTTT. Translated: CASSVGLYYPTGRAYSGNTIYF. The rearrangement links TRBV9 to TRBJ1-3; D is undetermined. CDR3 length: 22 residues. CDR1 and CDR2 from the germline V gene are SGDLS and YYNGEE. V was trimmed by 0 bases and J by 4 bases, leaving 32 bases between them.

J is TRBJ2-3 and V is TRBV27; D uncertain. Germline assignment: CDR1 MNHEY and CDR2 SMNVEV (reference sequence). V was shortened by 6 bases and J by 3 bases, with 25 bases between the two germline ends. The CDR3 spans 18 residues. Written as DNA, the CDR3 is TGTGCCAGCAGCAGAGATTACCCGTTACAAGGGTTTACAGATACGCAGTATTTT. This translates into CASSRDYPLQGFTDTQYF.

The gene calls are TRBV6-1 and TRBJ1-1; 8 bases line up with TRBD1. J gave up 10 bases and V 5 bases, and 6 bases lay outside the gene matches. Germline lookup yields CDR1 MNHNS and CDR2 SASEGT. The CDR3 extends over 12 amino acids. The CDR3 DNA reads TGTGCCAGCAGTTTATTCGACAGGGGAGCTTTCTTT. Its translation is CASSLFDRGAFF.

This clone occurred once. The J gene is TRBJ1-2, the V gene TRBV28, with a possible D match to TRBD1 (5 bases). Germline CDR1 and CDR2: MDHEN and SYDVKM. With 1 base removed from V and 8 bases from J, the gap between germline ends came to 11 bases. The CDR3 length is 13 residues. In DNA, the CDR3 is TGTGCCAGCAGTTTATCAGGGAAGGGGGGCTACACCTTC. Translating gives CASSLSGKGGYTF.

The chain recombines TRBV7-2 with TRBJ1-1, with D possibly TRBD1 on 5 matching bases. This CDR3 is built from 14 residues. CDR1 is SGHTA, CDR2 FQGNSA, per germline. Trimming took off 4 bases at V and 3 bases at J, with 12 bases between the two ends. The CDR3 sequence is CASSSSTGYTEAFF. The CDR3 nucleotides read TGTGCCAGCAGCTCATCCACAGGCTACACTGAAGCTTTCTTT.

The rearrangement uses TRBV4-1 and TRBJ2-1; 8 bases are a match to TRBD1. The CDR3 length is 15 residues. V shed 1 base and J 7 bases; nucleotides not matched to a gene: 6. Germline CDR1 and CDR2: MGHRA and YSYEKL. The CDR3 reads CASSQAGQGPNEQFF. CDR3 bases: TGCGCCAGCAGCCAAGCTGGACAGGGACCGAATGAGCAGTTCTTC.

This sequence joins TRBV11-1 and TRBJ2-3, with 10 bases matching TRBD1. The CDR3 runs 16 residues. Per the germline V gene, CDR1 is SGHAT and CDR2 is FQDESV (reference sequence). Trimming removed 1 base from V and 4 bases from J; junction bases left unmatched: 5. This CDR3 is CASSLEGQGGADTQYF. The CDR3 DNA follows: TGTGCCAGCAGCTTAGAAGGACAGGGGGGAGCAGATACGCAGTATTTT.

This clone was seen once. The genes are TRBV28 and TRBJ2-7; 14 bases fit TRBD2. The germline V gene encodes CDR1 MDHEN and CDR2 SYDVKM. V was pared by 1 base and J by 1 base, with 15 bases of the junction left unmatched. There are 21 residues in the CDR3. CDR3 DNA: TGTGCCAGCAGTTTATTAATTCGGAGTTCCGGACTAGCGGGGGGATCCTACGAGCAGTACTTC. Protein product: CASSLLIRSSGLAGGSYEQYF.

The rearrangement uses TRBV6-1 and TRBJ1-3, with TRBD1 as a possible D gene (5 bases). V shed 0 bases and J shed 10 bases, with 13 bases lying between them. Germline V gene data show CDR1 as MNHNS and CDR2 as SASEGT. The CDR3 has 14 amino acids. CDR3 region: CASSEAGQGRTIYF. The CDR3 region has the DNA TGTGCCAGCAGTGAAGCGGGCCAGGGACGAACCATATATTTT.

In its sample, this clone was seen once. The V call is TRBV7-2, the J call TRBJ2-2, with 8 bases lining up with TRBD1. Germline values: CDR1 SGHTA, CDR2 FQGNSA. This CDR3 has 15 residues. The V and J ends lost 4 bases and 6 bases, in that order; junction bases with no gene match: 7. Written as DNA, the CDR3 is TGTGCCAGCAGCTCTCTGACAGGGGCGTCCGGGGAGCTGTTTTTT. The encoded protein is CASSSLTGASGELFF.

In its sample, this clone was seen once. The chain has TRBV6-6 and TRBJ1-2; D call uncertain. The V and J ends lost 8 bases and 4 bases respectively, with 14 bases between them. CDR1 is MNHNY and CDR2 is SVGAGI in the germline V gene (reference sequence). There are 13 residues in the CDR3. The CDR3 region is CASSRESGYGYTF. The CDR3 DNA is TGTGCCAGCTCAAGGGAATCTGGCTATGGCTACACCTTC.

The chain uses TRBV4-1 and TRBJ2-1, with TRBD2 matching 8 bases. The CDR3 is 16 amino acids. CDR1 is MGHRA, CDR2 YSYEKL, per germline. The trim removed 4 bases at V and 4 bases at J, leaving 9 bases unmatched. CDR3 in DNA: TGCGCCAGCAGCCCCCTGGCTAGCGGGTTGTACAATGAGCAGTTCTTC. This sequence encodes CASSPLASGLYNEQFF.

The chain joins TRBV5-3 to TRBJ1-5, with D hard to call. TRBV5-3 is flagged as an ORF with uncertain function. V was clipped by 8 bases and J by 7 bases, with 13 bases between them. CDR3 length: 12 amino acids. The CDR3 is CASSPPVQPQHF. In nucleotides, the CDR3 is TGTGCCAGCAGCCCTCCGGTCCAGCCCCAGCATTTT.

The chain couples TRBV11-2 to TRBJ1-2; maybe TRBD1 (5 bases). The germline V gene has CDR1 SGHAT and CDR2 FQNNGV. The CDR3 length is 14 residues. Trimming shortened V by 1 base and J by 2 bases, and 8 bases separated the two germline ends. The CDR3 nucleotides read TGTGCCAGCAGCTTAGTGGCAGGGAACTATGGCTACACCTTC. Its protein product is CASSLVAGNYGYTF.

In its sample, this clone was seen a few times. The chain recombines TRBV28 with TRBJ1-1; 11 nucleotides agree with TRBD1. The CDR3 sequence is 15 residues long. Germline CDR1 reads MDHEN; CDR2 reads SYDVKM. With 5 bases clipped from V and 0 bases from J, the junction kept 2 bases outside the gene matches. The CDR3 here is CASSGTGGMNTEAFF. The CDR3 region has the DNA TGTGCCAGCAGTGGGACAGGGGGGATGAACACTGAAGCTTTCTTT.

The V gene is TRBV4-1, the J gene TRBJ2-5, with D uncertain. The CDR3 loop spans 13 amino acids. V was shortened by 0 bases and J by 3 bases, with 5 bases between the two germline ends. The germline V gene has CDR1 MGHRA and CDR2 YSYEKL. The CDR3 protein is CASSQDMEETQYF. For the CDR3, the DNA is TGCGCCAGCAGCCAAGATATGGAAGAGACCCAGTACTTC.

The chain employs TRBV19 and TRBJ2-5; D might be TRBD1 or TRBD2, each matching 5 bases. The V and J ends lost 5 bases and 2 bases respectively, with 18 bases between them. The CDR3 loop spans 16 amino acids. Germline V CDR1 and CDR2: LNHDA, SQIVND (reference sequence). CDR3 nucleotide sequence: TGTGCCAGTAGTGCGGCAGGGAGTACTGGTCAAGAGACCCAGTACTTC. This gives the protein CASSAAGSTGQETQYF.

This clone has only a few counts. The rearrangement links TRBV30 to TRBJ1-1; D is perhaps TRBD1 (5 bases). Per germline, CDR1 GTSNPN and CDR2 SVGIG (reference sequence). The V and J ends lost 3 bases and 4 bases respectively, with 12 bases between them. The CDR3 is 13 amino acids. The CDR3 nucleotides read TGTGCCTGGAGGATGGGACGAAGCACTGAAGCTTTCTTT. Translating gives CAWRMGRSTEAFF.

This rearrangement joins TRBV20-1 to TRBJ2-5, with no clear D. Germline CDR1 and CDR2: DFQATT and SNEGSKA (reference sequence). The germline V and J ends were trimmed by 5 bases and 5 bases, with 9 bases remaining between them. There are 11 residues in the CDR3. CDR3 region: CSALSPETQYF. The CDR3, as DNA: TGCAGTGCTCTTAGCCCGGAGACCCAGTACTTC.

This chain links TRBV5-1 with TRBJ1-1, with D perhaps TRBD1 (5 bases). The germline gives CDR1 SGHRS, CDR2 YFSETQ. The CDR3 runs to 13 residues. The ends were cut back, 4 bases at V and 8 bases at J, with 15 bases in the middle. The CDR3 spells CASSPIMQGEAFF. The CDR3 region has the DNA TGCGCCAGCAGCCCTATAATGCAGGGCGAAGCTTTCTTT.

This chain connects TRBV27 to TRBJ2-1; 14 nucleotides agree with TRBD2. Per germline, CDR1 MNHEY and CDR2 SMNVEV (reference sequence). The CDR3 runs 16 residues. J lost 9 bases, V lost 6 bases, and 10 bases had no gene match. The CDR3 nucleotides are TGTGCCAGCAGGGAGACCGGGACTAGCGGGGGCGGTGAGCAGTTCTTC. Translated: CASRETGTSGGGEQFF.

The chain is built from TRBV9 and TRBJ2-5; TRBD1 aligns across 8 bases. With 0 bases clipped from V and 1 base from J, the junction kept 5 bases outside the gene matches. The CDR3 length is 16 residues. Germline values: CDR1 SGDLS, CDR2 YYNGEE. In nucleotides, the CDR3 is TGTGCCAGCAGCGTAGCTGGACAGGGCTTCCAAGAGACCCAGTACTTC. It specifies CASSVAGQGFQETQYF.

V is TRBV28 and J is TRBJ1-2; D may be TRBD1 (5 bases). This CDR3 is built from 16 residues. Between the trimmed V and J ends, which lost 5 bases and 5 bases, there was a span of 21 bases. CDR1 and CDR2 from the germline V gene are MDHEN and SYDVKM. Here the CDR3 DNA reads TGTGCCAGCAGTGTTCCGGGGGGGTGGGACGGATATGGCTACACCTTC. Translation: CASSVPGGWDGYGYTF.

The DNA for the CDR3 is TGTGCCAGCAGCTTAAGGAATCTTAGGGGCCTTGGGGATGAGCAGTTCTTC. Its translation is CASSLRNLRGLGDEQFF. The chain is built from TRBV7-2 and TRBJ2-1, with D maybe TRBD1 (5 bases). The CDR3 spans 17 residues. Per germline, CDR1 SGHTA and CDR2 FQGNSA. Trimming removed 2 bases at V and 8 bases at J, with 22 bases between.

This rearrangement joins TRBV28 to TRBJ2-2; tentatively, D is TRBD2 (5 bases). This CDR3 has 13 residues. CDR1 and CDR2 (germline): MDHEN, SYDVKM. V lost 4 bases, J lost 2 bases, and 5 bases lay in between. The CDR3 sequence: CASSWTNTGELFF. The CDR3 bases are TGTGCCAGCAGTTGGACTAACACCGGGGAGCTGTTTTTT.

This clone came up once. CDR3 bases: TGTGCCAGCAGCTTGATGGAGAACACTGAAGCTTTCTTT. Its protein product is CASSLMENTEAFF. The chain recombines TRBV5-5 with TRBJ1-1; D ambiguous. CDR1 is SGHKS, CDR2 YYEKEE, per germline (reference sequence). The CDR3 totals 13 residues. Trimming removed 1 base at V and 1 base at J, with 5 bases between.

The V and J genes are TRBV6-4 and TRBJ2-2; the D is unclear. V was cut by 5 bases and J by 5 bases, with 9 bases left in between. The CDR3 consists of 13 residues. Germline V lookup: CDR1 MRHNA, CDR2 SNTAGT. CDR3 in amino acids: CASSQGVTGELFF. DNA for the CDR3: TGTGCCAGCAGTCAAGGAGTAACCGGGGAGCTGTTTTTT.

This rearrangement joins TRBV4-1 to TRBJ1-1; D is unresolved. Germline CDR1 and CDR2: MGHRA and YSYEKL. The V end was cut by 0 bases, the J end by 10 bases, with 9 bases between. The CDR3 extends over 12 amino acids. Here the CDR3 reads CASSQEGRSAFF. CDR3 bases: TGCGCCAGCAGCCAAGAAGGTCGATCAGCTTTCTTT.